These 2 T cell receptor beta chains share one sample of origin, sequenced in a study of T cells in Graves' hyperthyroidism and ophthalmopathy. RNA transcripts were the template for amplifying TCR beta CDR3 regions. The HTBI primer set served for first-round RT-PCR of the TCR CDR3. From the multiplex PCR reads, TCRdb called clonotypes with MiXCR, one entry per CDR3 protein. The sample contains about 400,000 distinct CDR3 sequences, roughly 15% of which appear only once. Specimen: blood. Receptors originate from a woman aged 25 to 45 with Graves' ophthalmopathy.

Many counts were recorded for this clonotype. The chain joins TRBV6-2 or TRBV6-3 to TRBJ2-3; the D gene is possibly TRBD2 (6 bases). V shed 2 bases and J shed 3 bases, with 15 bases lying between them. Germline V gene sequence: CDR1 MNHEY, CDR2 SVGEGT. This CDR3 contains 16 residues. In DNA, the CDR3 is TGTGCCAGCAGTTACCGTCGCGGAGGGGCAACAGATACGCAGTATTTT. This sequence encodes CASSYRRGGATDTQYF.

This clonotype was recorded many times. This rearrangement joins TRBV5-1 to TRBJ1-3; TRBD1 might be the D (6 bases). This CDR3 is built from 18 residues. V was pared by 3 bases and J by 0 bases, with 19 bases between. The germline gives CDR1 SGHRS, CDR2 YFSETQ. The CDR3 here is CASSWAGDDRNSGNTIYF. The DNA of the CDR3 is TGCGCCAGCAGCTGGGCCGGGGACGACAGGAACTCTGGAAACACCATATATTTT.